A single sample gave rise to the 8 T cell receptor beta chains below, sequenced in a study of blood T cell repertoires in COVID-19. Profiling relied on immunoSEQ multiplex PCR, and the TCRdb table lists in-frame clones only, not all of them. The sample consists of about 200,000 clones, around 81% of them appearing once. Sequenced sample: peripheral blood. Receptors were obtained from a woman between 65 and 79 years old with acute or convalescent COVID-19.

The chain couples TRBV4-1 to TRBJ2-2; TRBD1 is a possible D gene (6 bases). Germline values: CDR1 MGHRA, CDR2 YSYEKL. The CDR3 runs 14 residues. The germline V and J ends were trimmed by 2 bases and 3 bases, with 7 bases remaining between them. The CDR3 DNA is TGCGCCAGCAGCCAAACAGGGCACACCGGGGAGCTGTTTTTT. The encoded protein is CASSQTGHTGELFF.

The chain links TRBV19 to TRBJ1-1; 7 positions agree with TRBD1. CDR1 LNHDA and CDR2 SQIVND come from the germline V gene (reference sequence). The CDR3 totals 13 residues. Germline trimming cut 7 bases from V and 1 base from J; bases unmatched to any gene: 3. CDR3 in amino acids: CASIGQANTEAFF. Written as DNA, the CDR3 is TGTGCCAGTATTGGACAGGCGAACACTGAAGCTTTCTTT. The variable domain in full, completed from reference TRBV19 and TRBJ1-1, reads DGGITQSPKYLFRKEGQNVTLSCEQNLNHDAMYWYRQDPGQGLRLIYYSQIVNDFQKGDIAEGYSVSREKKESFPLTVTSAQKNPTAFYLCASIGQANTEAFFGQGTRLTVV.

This clone appeared once. The CDR3 spells CASSSGTGSLREQYF. The CDR3 DNA reads TGCGCCAGCAGCAGCGGGACAGGGTCCCTCCGCGAGCAGTACTTC. The chain is built from TRBV5-1 and TRBJ2-7; 9 bases are shared with TRBD1. The CDR3 runs to 15 residues. Germline trimming cut 4 bases from V and 6 bases from J; bases unmatched to any gene: 11. Germline CDR1 SGHRS, CDR2 YFSETQ.

The chain carries TRBV9 and TRBJ1-5; 9 nucleotides line up with TRBD1. The V and J ends lost 1 base and 4 bases, in that order; junction bases with no gene match: 3. The CDR3 is 15 residues long. Germline V lookup: CDR1 SGDLS, CDR2 YYNGEE. In DNA form, the CDR3 reads TGTGCCAGCAGCGTATCCGGGACAGGGAATCAGCCCCAGCATTTT. This gives the protein CASSVSGTGNQPQHF.

The chain recombines TRBV3-1 (or the pseudogene TRBV3-2) with TRBJ2-1; weak D call: TRBD1 (6 bases). This CDR3 region has 13 residues. V lost 4 bases to trimming and J lost 8 bases, with 12 bases between them. CDR1 and CDR2 (germline): LGHDT, YNNKEL (reference sequence). Written as DNA, the CDR3 is TGTGCCAGCAGCCGGGGGCTAGGGGATGAGCAGTTCTTC. Protein product: CASSRGLGDEQFF.

This sequence joins TRBV19 and TRBJ2-2; 7 nucleotides line up with TRBD1. CDR3 length: 15 amino acids. CDR1 and CDR2 (germline): LNHDA, SQIVND (reference sequence). After removal of 6 bases from V and 1 base from J, the junction contained 5 bases not matched to a gene. The CDR3 DNA is TGTGCCAGTAGGCCCGGGACAGTGAACACCGGGGAGCTGTTTTTT. Protein: CASRPGTVNTGELFF.

The chain joins TRBV5-5 to TRBJ2-1; a possible D gene is TRBD2 (6 bases). Germline CDR1 and CDR2: SGHKS and YYEKEE (reference sequence). V dropped 0 bases and J dropped 5 bases, with 9 bases sitting between them. The CDR3 runs 14 residues. The CDR3 here is CASSLEGGDNEQFF. The DNA for the CDR3 is TGTGCCAGCAGCTTGGAGGGCGGGGACAATGAGCAGTTCTTC.

The sample holds a few counts of this clone. This chain joins TRBV7-2 and TRBJ1-3, with D perhaps matching TRBD1 (5 bases). The V end was cut by 2 bases, the J end by 0 bases, with 8 bases between. Germline lookup yields CDR1 SGHTA and CDR2 FQGNSA. CDR3 length: 15 amino acids. This CDR3 is CASSLTGFSGNTIYF. CDR3 DNA sequence: TGTGCCAGCAGCTTAACAGGTTTCTCTGGAAACACCATATATTTT. Supplemented by reference TRBV7-2 and TRBJ1-3, the full variable domain reads GAGVSQSPSNKVTEKGKDVELRCDPISGHTALYWYRQSLGQGLEFLIYFQGNSAPDKSGLPSDRFSAERTGGSVSTLTIQRTQQEDSAVYLCASSLTGFSGNTIYFGEGSWLTVV.